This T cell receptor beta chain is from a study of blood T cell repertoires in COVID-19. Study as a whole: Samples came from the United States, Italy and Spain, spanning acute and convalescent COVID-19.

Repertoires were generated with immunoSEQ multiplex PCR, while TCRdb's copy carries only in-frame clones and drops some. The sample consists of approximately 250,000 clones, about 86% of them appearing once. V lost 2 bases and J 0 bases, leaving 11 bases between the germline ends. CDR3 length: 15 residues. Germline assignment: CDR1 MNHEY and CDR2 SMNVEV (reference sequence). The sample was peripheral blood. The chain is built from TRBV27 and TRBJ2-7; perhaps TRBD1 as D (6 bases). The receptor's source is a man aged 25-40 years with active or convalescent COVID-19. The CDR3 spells CASSLGTPSSYEQYF. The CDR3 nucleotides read TGTGCCAGCAGTTTAGGGACACCGAGCTCCTACGAGCAGTACTTC.